The next 13 T cell receptor beta chains were all read from a single sample in a study of spatial heterogeneity in lung cancer. TCRdb reanalysed the 5' RACE reads using MiXCR and keeps one entry per CDR3 protein. The sample yields roughly 91,000 distinct CDR3 sequences, about 20% seen once. Time point described: sample taken at primary tumor resection. No cells were sorted before sequencing. The whole RNA sequenced was extracted from tumor, nontumor lung or frozen PBMC. Sequencing used PBMCs, obtained at surgery. The receptors were sampled from a male donor with early-stage non-small cell lung cancer.

In this sample, this clonotype turned up a few times. The gene calls are TRBV7-8 and TRBJ2-7; D possibly corresponds to TRBD2 (5 bases). Germline CDR1 and CDR2: SGHVS and FQNEAQ. Trimming took 1 base from V and 5 from J, leaving 18 bases between them. This CDR3 has 16 amino acids. DNA of the CDR3: TGTGCCAGCAGCTTAGAGGACTCAGGTCTGACGCACGAGCAGTACTTC. Amino acid sequence: CASSLEDSGLTHEQYF.

The gene calls are TRBV7-2 and TRBJ1-2; D remains unclear. This CDR3 comprises 13 residues. From germline, CDR1 is SGHTA and CDR2 FQGNSA. The V and J ends lost 1 base and 2 bases respectively, with 5 bases between them. CDR3 protein: CASSLVLNYGYTF. CDR3 DNA: TGTGCCAGCAGCTTAGTTTTAAACTATGGCTACACCTTC.

This clonotype was found once. The V gene is TRBV4-3, the J gene TRBJ2-7; D remains unclear. Germline V gene lookup returns CDR1 LGHNA and CDR2 YSLEER. V lost 2 bases and J lost 0, with 11 bases in between. This CDR3 contains 15 residues. The CDR3 region is CASSQHSGSSYEQYF. CDR3 DNA: TGCGCCAGCAGCCAACATTCCGGGTCCTCCTACGAGCAGTACTTC.

This clonotype has just a few counts. CDR3: CASSPPGATGYEQYF. The CDR3 DNA sequence: TGTGCCAGCAGCCCCCCCGGGGCAACGGGATACGAGCAGTACTTC. The V and J genes are TRBV4-2 and TRBJ2-7; D is perhaps TRBD1 or TRBD2 (5 bases each). V lost 4 bases, J lost 4 bases, and 17 bases lay in between. Germline V gene lookup returns CDR1 LGHNA and CDR2 YNFKEQ. CDR3 size: 15 residues.

This clonotype occurred a few times. This chain uses TRBV12-3 or TRBV12-4 with TRBJ1-1, with 7 bases aligning to TRBD1. The junction had 7 bases not matched to a gene; V was cut back by 5 bases and J by 4 bases. The CDR3 is 14 residues long. The CDR3 region is CASSLQGSGTEAFF. The CDR3 DNA is TGTGCCAGCAGTCTACAGGGGTCTGGCACTGAAGCTTTCTTT.

This clonotype is termed medium-sized. The rearrangement links TRBV29-1 to TRBJ2-7, with D possibly being TRBD1 (5 bases). The CDR3 is made up of 11 amino acids. Germline loops: CDR1 SQVTM, CDR2 ANQGSEA. V lost 7 bases, J lost 3 bases, and 10 bases lay in between. CDR3 nucleotides: TGCAGCGCAGCAGGGATCTACGAGCAGTACTTC. Translation: CSAAGIYEQYF.

This clonotype was counted only a few times. V and J are TRBV10-3 and TRBJ2-2; 8 nucleotides align to TRBD1. J lost 3 bases, V lost 6 bases, and 6 bases had no gene match. Germline V CDR1 and CDR2: ENHRY, SYGVKD. This CDR3 contains 15 residues. In nucleotides, the CDR3 is TGTGCCATCAGAGGGACAGGCTTGGACACCGGGGAGCTGTTTTTT. This gives the protein CAIRGTGLDTGELFF.

This clonotype was seen more than once but under ten times. The rearrangement uses TRBV7-9 and TRBJ2-1; 8 bases are shared with TRBD2. J lost 6 bases, V lost 1 base, and 5 bases had no gene match. Germline loops: CDR1 SEHNR, CDR2 FQNEAQ (reference sequence). The CDR3 runs 15 residues. The CDR3 bases are TGTGCCAGCAGCTTAGGAGCGGGAGATAGCAATGAGCAGTTCTTC. This translates into CASSLGAGDSNEQFF.

The V call is TRBV4-2, the J call TRBJ2-2; possible D gene TRBD2, 7 bases. Per germline, CDR1 LGHNA and CDR2 YNFKEQ. The V end lost 4 bases, the J end lost 5 bases, and 29 bases lay between the germline ends. The CDR3 has 20 amino acids. The CDR3 nucleotides read TGTGCCAGCAGCCCCCGAGGAGGGGCTAGCGCGGGGGACACGACCGGGGAGCTGTTTTTT. Its protein is CASSPRGGASAGDTTGELFF.

The J gene is TRBJ2-3, the V gene TRBV10-3; 13 bases match TRBD2. This CDR3 spans 16 amino acids. The V gene end was trimmed by 0 bases and the J gene end by 7 bases; junction bases not matched to a gene: 4. Germline V gene sequence: CDR1 ENHRY, CDR2 SYGVKD. The DNA of the CDR3 is TGTGCCATCAGTGAGTCGGGACTAGCGGGGAAGTATACGCAGTATTTT. This sequence encodes CAISESGLAGKYTQYF.

This clonotype showed up just a few times. V is TRBV4-1 and J is TRBJ2-7, with no clear D. Germline values: CDR1 MGHRA, CDR2 YSYEKL. The ends were cut back, 6 bases at V and 2 bases at J, with 11 bases in the middle. There are 13 residues in the CDR3. The chain's CDR3 is CASSLDRPYEQYF. The CDR3 DNA reads as TGCGCCAGCAGTTTGGACCGTCCCTACGAGCAGTACTTC.

This clonotype was recorded at least ten times. The V and J genes are TRBV11-3 and TRBJ2-7; 8 positions match TRBD2. This CDR3 is built from 17 residues. Trimming removed 0 bases from V and 6 bases from J; junction bases left unmatched: 13. CDR1 and CDR2 (germline): SGHNT, YENEEA. The CDR3 nucleotides are TGTGCCAGCAGCTTAGAGGGGCTAGCGGGCAACGGCGGCGAGCAGTACTTC. Its protein is CASSLEGLAGNGGEQYF.

The rearrangement links TRBV27 to TRBJ2-2; D may be TRBD1 (8 bases). The CDR3 sequence is 14 residues long. V was shortened by 6 bases and J by 4 bases, with 12 bases between the two germline ends. Germline CDR1 MNHEY, CDR2 SMNVEV (reference sequence). The CDR3 here is CASRDREGTGELFF. CDR3 nucleotide sequence: TGTGCCAGCAGGGACAGGGAGGGCACCGGGGAGCTGTTTTTT.